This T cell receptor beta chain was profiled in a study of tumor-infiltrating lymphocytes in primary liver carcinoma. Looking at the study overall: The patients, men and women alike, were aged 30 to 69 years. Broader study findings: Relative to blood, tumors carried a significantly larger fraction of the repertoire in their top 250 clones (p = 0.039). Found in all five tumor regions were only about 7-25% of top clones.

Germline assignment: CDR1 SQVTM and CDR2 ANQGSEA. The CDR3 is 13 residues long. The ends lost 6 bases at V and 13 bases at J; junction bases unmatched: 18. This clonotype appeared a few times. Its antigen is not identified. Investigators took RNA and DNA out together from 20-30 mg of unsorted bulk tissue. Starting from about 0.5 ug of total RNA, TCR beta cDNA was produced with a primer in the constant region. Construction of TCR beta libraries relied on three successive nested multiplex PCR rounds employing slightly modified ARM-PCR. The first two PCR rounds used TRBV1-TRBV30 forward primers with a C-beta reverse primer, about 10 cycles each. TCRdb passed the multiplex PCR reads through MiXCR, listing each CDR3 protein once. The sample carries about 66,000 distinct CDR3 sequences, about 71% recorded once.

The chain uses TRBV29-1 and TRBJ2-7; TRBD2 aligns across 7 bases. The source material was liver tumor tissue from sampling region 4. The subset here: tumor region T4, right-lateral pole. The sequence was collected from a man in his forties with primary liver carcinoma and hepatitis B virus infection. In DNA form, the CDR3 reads TGCAGCGTAACCGGGACGGGGAGGGGAGTGCAATACTTC. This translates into CSVTGTGRGVQYF.